This T cell receptor (beta chain) is from a study of metastatic and nonmetastatic thyroid tumors. Broader study findings: According to reports, the diversity of TCR beta was significantly higher in malignant thyroid tumors than in benign nodules, and this held in both blood and tumor samples.

Through MiXCR, TCRdb re-clonotyped the PCR reads. The sample lists under 55,000 clones, approximately 15% seen once, with about 2.7% in the top ten. Before thyroid surgery, none of the patients had received any treatment. V was shortened by 0 bases and J by 13 bases, with 20 bases between the two germline ends. CDR1 and CDR2 from the germline V gene are SGHDN and FVKESK. The CDR3 contains 15 residues. A few counts support this clone. Its antigen remains unknown. The sample was blood. The J gene is TRBJ2-3, the V gene TRBV14; D gene uncertain. The clonotype was recovered from a female donor with papillary thyroid cancer or a benign thyroid nodule (not recorded which). Some clones in this sample may be carry-over from other donors' samples. As DNA, the CDR3 is TGTGCCAGCAGCCAAGATAGGCGTACAACCGGGTCGGAGTATTTT. Translating gives CASSQDRRTTGSEYF.